This entry describes one T cell receptor (beta chain). The target antigen is unknown. These data come from a study of cytomegalovirus exposure and HLA in healthy donors. About the study: An early data release held tens of millions of unique TCRs from HLA-typed donors. Study-wide findings and caveats: Data from an earlier analysis indicated that most TCR beta V segments were productive either about 90% or about 30% of the time. The classifier, whose performance was assessed in both the original and validation cohorts, reportedly diagnosed cytomegalovirus status with high specificity and sensitivity. There were about 160 TCR beta chains listed as cytomegalovirus-associated.

The CDR3 extends over 15 amino acids. Germline CDR1 is SGHNT and CDR2 is YENEEA. Trimming cost V 1 base and J 7 bases; bases outside gene matches: 8. 13 Jbeta primers and 60 Vbeta primers were used for the PCR. Assay used: immunoSEQ multiplex PCR; TCRdb lists only in-frame clones, some missing. The table lists 150,000 or so clones, roughly four fifths of them singletons, with roughly 0.99% in the top ten. This TCR derives from a woman between 35 and 50 years old in good health and CMV-seronegative. V usage is TRBV11-3 and J usage is TRBJ2-7, with 9 bases lining up with TRBD1. What was sequenced was PBMCs. The CDR3 DNA is TGTGCCAGCAGCTTAGGTGGGACAGGGTCTCGTGAGCAGTACTTC. Protein sequence: CASSLGGTGSREQYF.